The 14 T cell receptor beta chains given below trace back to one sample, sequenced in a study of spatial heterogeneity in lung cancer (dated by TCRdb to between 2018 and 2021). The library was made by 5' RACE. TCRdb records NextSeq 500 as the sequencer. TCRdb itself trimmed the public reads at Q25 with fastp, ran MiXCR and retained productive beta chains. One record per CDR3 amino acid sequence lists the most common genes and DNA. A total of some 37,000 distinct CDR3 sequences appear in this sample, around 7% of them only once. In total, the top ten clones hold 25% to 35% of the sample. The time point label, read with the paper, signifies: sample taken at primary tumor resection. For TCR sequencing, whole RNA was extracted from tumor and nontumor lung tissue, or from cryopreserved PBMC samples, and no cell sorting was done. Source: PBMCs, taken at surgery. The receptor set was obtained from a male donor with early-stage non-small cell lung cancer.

The CDR3 spells CASTWGGGWTEAFF. The CDR3 nucleotides are TGTGCCAGCACCTGGGGGGGAGGTTGGACTGAAGCTTTCTTT. This rearrangement joins TRBV12-3 or TRBV12-4 to TRBJ1-1, with a possible D match to TRBD1 (5 bases). The CDR3 is made up of 14 amino acids. V lost 7 bases and J lost 5, with 17 bases in between.

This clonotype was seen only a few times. In DNA, the CDR3 is TGTGCCAGCAGTGAAGGCGGGATCTATGGCTACACCTTC. It yields the protein CASSEGGIYGYTF. The rearrangement links TRBV2 to TRBJ1-2; no reliable D call. The V end lost 1 base, the J end lost 4 bases, and 7 bases lay between the germline ends. The germline V gene has CDR1 SNHLY and CDR2 FYNNEI. The CDR3 consists of 13 residues.

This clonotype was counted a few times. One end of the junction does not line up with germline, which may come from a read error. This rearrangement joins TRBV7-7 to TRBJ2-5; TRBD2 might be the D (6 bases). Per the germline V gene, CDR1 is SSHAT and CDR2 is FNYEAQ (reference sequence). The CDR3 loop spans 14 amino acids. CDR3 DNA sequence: TGTGCTAGCAGCCACCCCGGAGGGCAAGAAGCCCAGTACTTC. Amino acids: CASSHPGGQEAQYF.

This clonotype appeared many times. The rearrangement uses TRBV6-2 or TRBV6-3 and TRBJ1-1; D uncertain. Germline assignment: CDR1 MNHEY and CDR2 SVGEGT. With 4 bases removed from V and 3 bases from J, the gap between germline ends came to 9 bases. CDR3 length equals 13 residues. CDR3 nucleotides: TGTGCCAGCAGTTCACAAGCGGACACTGAAGCTTTCTTT. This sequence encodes CASSSQADTEAFF.

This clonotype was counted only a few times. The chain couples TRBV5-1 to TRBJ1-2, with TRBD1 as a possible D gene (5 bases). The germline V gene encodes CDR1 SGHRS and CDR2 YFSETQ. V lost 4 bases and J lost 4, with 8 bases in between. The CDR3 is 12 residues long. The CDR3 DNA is TGCGCCAGCAGCGAAGGGGCCTATGGCTACACCTTC. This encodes CASSEGAYGYTF.

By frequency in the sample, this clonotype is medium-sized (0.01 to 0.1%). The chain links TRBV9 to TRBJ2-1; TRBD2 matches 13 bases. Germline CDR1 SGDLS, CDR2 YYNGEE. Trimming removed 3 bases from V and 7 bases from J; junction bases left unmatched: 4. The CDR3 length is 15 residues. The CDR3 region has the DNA TGTGCCAGCAGCGAGGGACTAGCGGGATTGAATGAGCAGTTCTTC. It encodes CASSEGLAGLNEQFF.

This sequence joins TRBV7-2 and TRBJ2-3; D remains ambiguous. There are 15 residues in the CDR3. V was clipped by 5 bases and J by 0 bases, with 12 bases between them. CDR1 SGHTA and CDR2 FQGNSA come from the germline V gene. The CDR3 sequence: CASSLKILSTDTQYF. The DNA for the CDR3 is TGTGCCAGCAGCCTGAAGATTCTCAGCACAGATACGCAGTATTTT.

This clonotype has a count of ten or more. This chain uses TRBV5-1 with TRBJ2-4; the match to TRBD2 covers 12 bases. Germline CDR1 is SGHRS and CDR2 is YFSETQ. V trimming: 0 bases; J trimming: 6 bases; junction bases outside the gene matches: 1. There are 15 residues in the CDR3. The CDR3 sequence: CASSLGTSGVNIQYF. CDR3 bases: TGCGCCAGCAGCTTGGGGACTAGCGGGGTAAACATTCAGTACTTC.

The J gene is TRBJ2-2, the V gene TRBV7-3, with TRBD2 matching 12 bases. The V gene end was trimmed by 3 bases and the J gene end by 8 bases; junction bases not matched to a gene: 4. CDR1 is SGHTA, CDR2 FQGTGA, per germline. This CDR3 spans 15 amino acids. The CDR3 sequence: CASSFRTSGTGELFF. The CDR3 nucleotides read TGTGCCAGCAGCTTTCGGACTAGCGGGACGGGGGAGCTGTTTTTT. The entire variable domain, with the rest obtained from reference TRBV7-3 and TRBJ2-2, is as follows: GAGVSQTPSNKVTEKGKYVELRCDPISGHTALYWYRQSLGQGPEFLIYFQGTGAADDSGLPNDRFFAVRPEGSVSTLKIQRTERGDSAVYLCASSFRTSGTGELFFGEGSRLTVL.

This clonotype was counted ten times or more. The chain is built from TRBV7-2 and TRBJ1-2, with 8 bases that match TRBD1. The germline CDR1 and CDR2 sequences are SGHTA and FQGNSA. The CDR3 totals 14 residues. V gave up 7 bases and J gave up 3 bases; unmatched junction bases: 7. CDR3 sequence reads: CASTPAGGYYGYTF. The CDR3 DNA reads TGTGCCAGCACCCCAGCAGGGGGCTACTATGGCTACACCTTC.

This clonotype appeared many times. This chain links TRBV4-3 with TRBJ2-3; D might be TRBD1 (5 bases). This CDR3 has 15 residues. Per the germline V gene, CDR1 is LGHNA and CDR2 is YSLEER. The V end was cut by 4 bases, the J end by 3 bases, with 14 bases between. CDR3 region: CASSPTVSDTDTQYF. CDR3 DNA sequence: TGCGCCAGCAGCCCGACAGTCAGCGATACAGATACGCAGTATTTT.

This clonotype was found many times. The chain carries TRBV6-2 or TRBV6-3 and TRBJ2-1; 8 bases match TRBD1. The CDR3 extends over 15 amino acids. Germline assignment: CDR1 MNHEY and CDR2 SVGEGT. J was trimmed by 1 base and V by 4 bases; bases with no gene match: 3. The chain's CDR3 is CASSSTGASYNEQFF. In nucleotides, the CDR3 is TGTGCCAGCAGTTCGACAGGGGCGTCCTACAATGAGCAGTTCTTC.

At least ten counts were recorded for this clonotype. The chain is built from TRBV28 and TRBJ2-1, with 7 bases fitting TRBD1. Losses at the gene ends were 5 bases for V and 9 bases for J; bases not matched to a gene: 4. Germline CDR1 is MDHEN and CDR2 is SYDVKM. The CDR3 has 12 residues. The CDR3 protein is CASSTGALEQFF. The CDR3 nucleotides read TGTGCCAGCAGTACAGGGGCACTTGAGCAGTTCTTC.

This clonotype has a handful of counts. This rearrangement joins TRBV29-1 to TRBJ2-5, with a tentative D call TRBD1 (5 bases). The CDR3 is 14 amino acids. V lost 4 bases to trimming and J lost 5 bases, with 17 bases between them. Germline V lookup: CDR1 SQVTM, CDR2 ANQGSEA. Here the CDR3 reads CSVGGSPTGETQYF. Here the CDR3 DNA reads TGCAGCGTTGGGGGCAGTCCCACCGGGGAGACCCAGTACTTC.